This T cell receptor beta chain was recorded in a study of T cells in Graves' hyperthyroidism and ophthalmopathy. In the case of this clonotype: Its target is unknown.

CDR1 and CDR2 from the germline V gene are MNHEY and SVGEGT. This CDR3 spans 14 amino acids. V dropped 6 bases and J dropped 6; count of bases not matched to a gene: 6. The cohort's ophthalmopathy patients, a group with duration under 3 months, had a Clinical Activity Score of at least 3 and a NOSPECS grade of at least 4. Amplified regions were TCR beta CDR3 sequences from RNA transcripts. The HTBI primer set drove a first-round RT-PCR of the TCR CDR3. From the multiplex PCR reads, TCRdb called clonotypes with MiXCR, one entry per CDR3 protein. Here the sample spans approximately 600,000 distinct CDR3 sequences, around 20% being singletons. Study-wide points: The model made its ophthalmopathy prediction, and onset followed a median approximately 7 months later.

V gene TRBV6-2 or TRBV6-3 combines with J gene TRBJ2-7; 12 positions match TRBD2. This receptor was obtained from a man younger than 40 with Graves' ophthalmopathy. The sequencing sample was made of blood. In DNA, the CDR3 is TGTGCCAGCAGGGAGACTAGCGGGAGACCCGAGCAGTACTTC. This translates into CASRETSGRPEQYF.